Detailed here is one TCR beta chain. It has no known antigen specificity. Base qualities are not provided; no much larger clone lies one nucleotide away. These data come from a study of breast tumors, draining lymph nodes, adjacent tissues (dated by TCRdb to the mid-2010s). Broadly, across the study: TCR beta repertoires were compared across tumor, adjacent nontumor tissue and axillary lymph nodes obtained from breast cancer patients. In human breast cancer, the study set out to evaluate how tumor, surrounding tissue and draining lymph node repertoires relate to one another and whether T cells may move between these sites. Paper-wide results and their limitations: The data were considered consistent with the idea that most tumor T cells come from the lymph node and then expand in tumor tissue. In luminal-like breast cancer, tumor and nontumor tissue repertoires resembled each other significantly more than in basal-like breast cancer. Tumor T-cell repertoires showed less diversity than lymph node repertoires and more diversity than nontumor tissue repertoires, and tumor T-cell repertoires showed preferential V and J gene usage. The conclusion that tumor T cells originate in lymph nodes was framed as consistent with a hypothesis rather than directly demonstrated.

The V end loses 2 bases and the J end loses 2 bases, and a stretch of 9 bases separates them. The CDR3 goes from the cysteine to the phenylalanine over 15 residues. Of all the DNA, just the CDR3 is kept, 45 bases in frame from base 1. In the germline V gene, CDR1 corresponds to MNHNS and CDR2 to SASEGT. The lymph node samples were taken from the axillary draining lymph nodes of breast cancer patients. For sequencing, an Illumina HiSeq 2000 was employed. TCR beta chain libraries were generated through multiplex PCR amplification. High-throughput sequencing was used to analyze the amplified TCR beta chain products. TCRdb took the public reads, trimmed them with fastp at Q25, ran MiXCR for clone calling and kept in-frame beta chains. Under each unique CDR3 protein, matching rows form one entry showing the most common genes and DNA. The sample table records 270,000 or so distinct CDR3 sequences; about 33% of these occur just once. Of the sample, about 1.2% falls within the top ten clones.

The sequenced material came from axillary lymph node tissue. This chain joins TRBV6-1 to TRBJ1-4, with the D gene uncertain. This receptor was obtained from a female donor with breast cancer. Some clones in this sample may be carry-over from other donors' samples. The CDR3 region has the sequence CASSERTLTNEKLFF. The DNA is TGTGCCAGCAGTGAAAGGACCCTGACTAATGAAAAACTGTTTTTT.